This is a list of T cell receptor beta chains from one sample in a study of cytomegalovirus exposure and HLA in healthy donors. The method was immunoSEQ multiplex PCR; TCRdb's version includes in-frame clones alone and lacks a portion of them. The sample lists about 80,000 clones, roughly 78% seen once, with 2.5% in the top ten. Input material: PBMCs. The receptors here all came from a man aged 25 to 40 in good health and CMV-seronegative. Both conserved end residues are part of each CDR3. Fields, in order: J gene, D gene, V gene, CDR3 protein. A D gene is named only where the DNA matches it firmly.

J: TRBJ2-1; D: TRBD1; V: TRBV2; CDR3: CASSQDRGRYNEQFF
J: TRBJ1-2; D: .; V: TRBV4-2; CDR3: CASSQGSSDGYTF
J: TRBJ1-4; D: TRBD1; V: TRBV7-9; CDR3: CVAGQPNEKLFF
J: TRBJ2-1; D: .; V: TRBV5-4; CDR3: CASSWAGNEQFF
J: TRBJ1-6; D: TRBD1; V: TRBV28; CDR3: CASSSPGQGGSPLHF
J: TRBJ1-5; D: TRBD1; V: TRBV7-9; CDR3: CASSSGTAKGQPQHF
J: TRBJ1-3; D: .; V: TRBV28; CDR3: CASGGDWSSGNTIYF
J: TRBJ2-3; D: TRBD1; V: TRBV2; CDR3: CASSSGTGGAADTQYF
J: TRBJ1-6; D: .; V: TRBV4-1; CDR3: CASSQDWGQNSPLHF
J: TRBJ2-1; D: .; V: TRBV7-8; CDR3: CASSLVQGVDNEQFF
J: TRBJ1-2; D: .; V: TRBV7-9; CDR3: CASSPSFDTRYYGYTF
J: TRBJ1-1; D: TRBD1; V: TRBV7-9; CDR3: CSSSYRQGLNTEAFF
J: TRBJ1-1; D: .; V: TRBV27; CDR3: CASSRGLGTEAFF
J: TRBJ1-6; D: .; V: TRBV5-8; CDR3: CASSLGQLVAASPLHF
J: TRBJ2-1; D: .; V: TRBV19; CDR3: CASSMVSVDEQFF
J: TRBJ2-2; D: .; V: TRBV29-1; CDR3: CSVLGGGGELFF
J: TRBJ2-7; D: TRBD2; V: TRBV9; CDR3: CASSATSGGGWQYF
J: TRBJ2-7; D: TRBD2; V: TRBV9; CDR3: CASGGEVSYEQYF
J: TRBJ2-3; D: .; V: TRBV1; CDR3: CTSSPQPTPTSGLDTQYF
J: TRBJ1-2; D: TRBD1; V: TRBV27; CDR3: CASSTYLPMTGGDGYTF
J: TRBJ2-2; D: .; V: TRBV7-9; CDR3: CASRGAPNTGELFF
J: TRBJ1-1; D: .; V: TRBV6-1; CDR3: CASRYGTIAEAFF
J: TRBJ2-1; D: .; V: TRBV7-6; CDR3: CASSPFSRDEQFF
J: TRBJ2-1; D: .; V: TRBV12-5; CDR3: CASGLVDTSSYNEQFF
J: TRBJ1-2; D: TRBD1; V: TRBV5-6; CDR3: CASRPGQGALGGYTF
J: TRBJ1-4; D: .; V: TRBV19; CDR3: CASKDRNNEKLFF
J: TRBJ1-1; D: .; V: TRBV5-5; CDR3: CASSLDIATEAFF
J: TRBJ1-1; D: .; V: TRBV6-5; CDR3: CASSYSSGRGTEAFF
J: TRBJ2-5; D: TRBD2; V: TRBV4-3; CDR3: CASSQAASGTTNQETQYF
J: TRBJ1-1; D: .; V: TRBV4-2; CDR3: CASSHPLNTEAFF
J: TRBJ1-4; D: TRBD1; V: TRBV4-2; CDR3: CASSRTAQGGNEKLFF
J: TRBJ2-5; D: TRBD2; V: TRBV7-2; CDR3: CASSPRTSWTQYF
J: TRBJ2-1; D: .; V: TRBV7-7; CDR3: CASSRGLPSYNEQFF
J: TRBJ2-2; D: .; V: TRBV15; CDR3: CATKGDTGELFF
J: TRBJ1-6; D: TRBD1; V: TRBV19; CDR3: CASRGDRPSSYNSPLHF
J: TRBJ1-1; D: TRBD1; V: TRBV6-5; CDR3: CASSYSTTGGATEAFF
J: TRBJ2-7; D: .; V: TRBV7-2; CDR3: CASSLDLIYEQYF